What follows is one T cell receptor beta chain and its context. Its antigen remains unidentified. The read finishes 3 residues shy of the CDR3 end, and the germline J gene is used to complete it. Germline lookup yields CDR1 LNHDA and CDR2 SQIVND (reference sequence). Trimming left V 5 bases short and J 5 bases short, with 13 bases between. The CDR3 length is 15 residues. The sample comes from a study of T cells in women clearing cervical HPV infection. Study-level background: Blood came at first lesion visit for cases, post-clearance for controls. Cases' blood sampling followed lesion detection by median approximately 150 days (90 to 200). Study-level results: Combining TCR richness with V gene abundances gave roughly 0.8 AUC. TRBV6-7 abundance was lower in cases than controls (0.11% versus 0.16%).

Sequencing used immunoSEQ multiplex PCR; TCRdb keeps in-frame clones, though not all of them. This sample carries roughly 25,000 clones, with 6% to 7% going to the ten biggest clones. The sequence was obtained from a woman aged 18-69 years with a cervical HPV16 infection that either progressed to CIN3+ or cleared (not recorded which). J is TRBJ1-6 and V is TRBV19; D is possibly TRBD1 (6 bases). Material: blood buffy coat. This CDR3 is CASSADRKNNSPLHF. The CDR3 DNA, read in part, is TGTGCCAGTAGTGCCGACAGGAAAAATAATTCACCC.